Listed below are T cell receptor beta chains from one sample, sequenced in a study of blood T cell repertoires in COVID-19. Libraries were prepared by immunoSEQ multiplex PCR; TCRdb keeps only in-frame clonotypes and omits some of them. The sample includes just under 35,000 clones, roughly nine tenths of them seen just once. The source material was peripheral blood. Receptors originate from a man aged 60-69 years with active or convalescent COVID-19. CDR3s include the opening cysteine and the closing phenylalanine or tryptophan. The D gene is left open where the match is weak. Clone size is stated in some rows and not others, as once, few, many or a class when expanded.

v_gene,len,d_gene,abundance,j_gene,CDR3aa,CDR3nt
TRBV28,17,-,few,TRBJ1-1,CASSPNLRTGVNTEAFF,TGTGCCAGCAGTCCCAACCTAAGGACCGGGGTGAACACTGAAGCTTTCTTT
TRBV18,14,TRBD1,once,TRBJ2-3,CASSPPGTGDTQYF,TGTGCCAGCTCACCTCCCGGGACAGGGGATACGCAGTATTTT
TRBV5-1,16,-,-,TRBJ1-1,CASSLGSRAQGTEAFF,TGCGCCAGCAGCTTGGGATCCAGGGCTCAGGGCACTGAAGCTTTCTTT
TRBV10-3,15,-,-,TRBJ1-1,CAISGEPSMNTEAFF,TGTGCCATCAGTGGAGAACCCTCCATGAACACTGAAGCTTTCTTT
TRBV5-1,14,-,-,TRBJ2-7,CASSLEGTLYEQYF,TGCGCCAGCAGCTTGGAAGGGACACTTTACGAGCAGTACTTC
TRBV24-1,16,-,-,TRBJ2-1,CATSDFVASSYNEQFF,TGTGCCACCAGTGATTTTGTGGCAAGCTCCTACAATGAGCAGTTCTTC
TRBV5-1,12,-,-,TRBJ2-1,CASSFLPDEQFF,TGCGCCAGCAGCTTCCTACCCGATGAGCAGTTCTTC
TRBV14,15,-,-,TRBJ1-3,CASSQLANSGNTIYF,TGTGCCAGCAGCCAACTCGCGAACTCTGGAAACACCATATATTTT
TRBV9,14,-,-,TRBJ1-3,CASSGQVSGNTIYF,TGTGCCAGCAGCGGACAGGTCTCTGGAAACACCATATATTTT
TRBV11-3,14,-,-,TRBJ1-1,CASSLGGRNTEAFF,TGTGCCAGCAGCTTAGGAGGGAGGAACACTGAAGCTTTCTTT
TRBV7-9,13,-,-,TRBJ1-1,CASSFGGILEAFF,TGTGCCAGCTCCTTCGGGGGGATCTTAGAAGCTTTCTTT
TRBV9,17,TRBD2,-,TRBJ2-1,CASSVASGGAAYNEQFF,TGTGCCAGCAGCGTAGCTAGCGGGGGGGCGGCCTACAATGAGCAGTTCTTC
TRBV10-3,13,-,-,TRBJ1-5,CAIRDSLNQPQHF,TGTGCCATCAGAGACAGCCTCAATCAGCCCCAGCATTTT
TRBV5-1,17,TRBD2,-,TRBJ2-3,CASSLETSGDSTDTQYF,TGCGCCAGCAGCTTGGAGACTAGCGGGGATAGCACAGATACGCAGTATTTT
TRBV24-1,16,TRBD2,-,TRBJ2-1,CATSEPAGGGGEEQFF,TGTGCCACCAGTGAACCAGCGGGAGGGGGAGGTGAGGAGCAGTTCTTC
TRBV11-2,14,-,-,TRBJ1-2,CASSFSRVGYGYTF,TGTGCCAGCAGCTTCAGCAGGGTGGGGTATGGCTACACCTTC
TRBV7-2,15,TRBD2,-,TRBJ2-1,CASRRDLAGDNEQFF,TGTGCCAGCAGAAGAGATCTAGCGGGAGACAATGAGCAGTTCTTC
TRBV2,10,-,-,TRBJ1-2,CASSEPALSF,TGTGCCAGCAGTGAGCCCGCGCTTTCCTTC
TRBV5-1,14,TRBD1,-,TRBJ2-5,CASSHGTGGETQYF,TGCGCCAGCAGCCACGGGACAGGGGGGGAGACCCAGTACTTC
TRBV27,15,TRBD1,-,TRBJ1-6,CASSLISDRASPLHF,TGTGCCAGCAGTTTAATATCGGACAGGGCGTCACCCCTCCACTTT
TRBV9,16,-,once,TRBJ2-3,CASSPRTFSSTDTQYF,TGTGCCAGCAGCCCCAGGACATTCTCTAGCACAGATACGCAGTATTTT
TRBV7-9,14,TRBD2,-,TRBJ2-3,CASSTPRGTDTQYF,TGTGCCAGCAGCACGCCGCGGGGGACAGATACGCAGTATTTT
TRBV7-2,15,-,-,TRBJ2-1,CASSPYPRGSNEQFF,TGTGCCAGCAGCCCATACCCTCGGGGTTCCAATGAGCAGTTCTTC
TRBV6-5,16,TRBD1,-,TRBJ1-1,CASSYFLGGEDTEAFF,TGTGCCAGCAGTTACTTCCTAGGGGGCGAGGACACTGAAGCTTTCTTT
TRBV10-3,18,-,few,TRBJ2-1,CAISETNPGYQMDNEQFF,TGTGCCATCAGTGAGACAAACCCGGGGTATCAAATGGACAATGAGCAGTTCTTC
TRBV5-1,15,-,-,TRBJ2-3,CASSLGLPNTDTQYF,TGCGCCAGCAGCTTAGGACTTCCAAACACAGATACGCAGTATTTT
TRBV28,14,TRBD1,once,TRBJ2-7,CASSTGGIGGEQYF,TGTGCCAGCAGTACAGGGGGGATTGGAGGCGAGCAGTACTTC
TRBV18,15,TRBD2,once,TRBJ2-1,CASSPLAGGYNEQFF,TGTGCCAGCTCACCTTTAGCGGGAGGTTACAATGAGCAGTTCTTC
TRBV4-1,15,-,few,TRBJ1-2,CASSQDGQINYGYTF,TGCGCCAGCAGCCAGGATGGACAGATTAACTATGGCTACACCTTC
TRBV19,15,TRBD2,-,TRBJ2-3,CASSILTSGTDTQYF,TGTGCCAGTAGTATTTTGACTAGCGGAACAGATACGCAGTATTTT
TRBV6-5,15,TRBD1,-,TRBJ1-2,CASSNRDRGSYGYTF,TGTGCCAGCAGTAACAGGGACAGGGGGTCGTATGGCTACACCTTC
TRBV7-2,19,TRBD2,-,TRBJ2-1,CASSLVPPGLAGIDNEQFF,TGTGCCAGCAGCTTAGTCCCACCGGGACTAGCGGGGATAGACAATGAGCAGTTCTTC
TRBV5-1,15,-,-,TRBJ1-5,CASSLTSGVGQPQHF,TGCGCCAGCAGCTTGACCTCAGGGGTGGGACAGCCCCAGCATTTT
TRBV13,15,-,-,TRBJ2-7,CASSPRAGLLSEQYF,TGTGCCAGCAGCCCGCGAGCGGGTCTTCTCTCCGAGCAGTACTTC
TRBV5-8,15,TRBD1,-,TRBJ2-7,CASSLDPGQSYEQYF,TGTGCCAGCAGCTTGGATCCGGGACAGAGCTACGAGCAGTACTTC
TRBV4-3,15,TRBD1,-,TRBJ1-2,CASSHSTGFNYGYTF,TGCGCCAGCAGCCACTCGACAGGGTTCAACTATGGCTACACCTTC
TRBV5-6,18,TRBD1,-,TRBJ1-2,CASSFYDRGPPTDYGYTF,TGTGCCAGCAGCTTCTATGACAGGGGCCCCCCTACTGACTATGGCTACACCTTC
TRBV18,14,TRBD1,once,TRBJ2-1,CASSPPTGGFEQFF,TGTGCCAGCTCACCACCCACAGGGGGCTTTGAGCAGTTCTTC
TRBV3-1/TRBV3-2,16,TRBD1,-,TRBJ2-7,CASSPQYGTGLFGQYF,TGTGCCAGCAGCCCGCAATACGGGACAGGGTTATTTGGGCAGTACTTC
TRBV9,17,-,-,TRBJ1-1,CASSVAVRGGANTEAFF,TGTGCCAGCAGCGTAGCTGTCCGTGGGGGCGCGAACACTGAAGCTTTCTTT
TRBV18,14,TRBD1,-,TRBJ1-2,CASSPRTGEYGYTF,TGTGCCAGCTCACCGAGGACAGGAGAGTATGGCTACACCTTC
TRBV5-1,14,-,once,TRBJ1-1,CASSLVAGDTEAFF,TGCGCCAGCAGCTTGGTCGCGGGTGACACTGAAGCTTTCTTT
TRBV23-1,16,-,-,TRBJ1-2,CASSPKLWSSQGGYTF,TGCGCCAGCAGTCCGAAACTCTGGAGTTCTCAGGGTGGCTACACCTTC
TRBV19,14,-,-,TRBJ1-1,CASSSRGRNTEAFF,TGTGCCAGTAGCTCTCGGGGGAGGAACACTGAAGCTTTCTTT
TRBV2,17,-,-,TRBJ2-5,CASSNPYEGPTQETQYF,TGTGCCAGCAGTAACCCTTATGAAGGCCCGACACAAGAGACCCAGTACTTC